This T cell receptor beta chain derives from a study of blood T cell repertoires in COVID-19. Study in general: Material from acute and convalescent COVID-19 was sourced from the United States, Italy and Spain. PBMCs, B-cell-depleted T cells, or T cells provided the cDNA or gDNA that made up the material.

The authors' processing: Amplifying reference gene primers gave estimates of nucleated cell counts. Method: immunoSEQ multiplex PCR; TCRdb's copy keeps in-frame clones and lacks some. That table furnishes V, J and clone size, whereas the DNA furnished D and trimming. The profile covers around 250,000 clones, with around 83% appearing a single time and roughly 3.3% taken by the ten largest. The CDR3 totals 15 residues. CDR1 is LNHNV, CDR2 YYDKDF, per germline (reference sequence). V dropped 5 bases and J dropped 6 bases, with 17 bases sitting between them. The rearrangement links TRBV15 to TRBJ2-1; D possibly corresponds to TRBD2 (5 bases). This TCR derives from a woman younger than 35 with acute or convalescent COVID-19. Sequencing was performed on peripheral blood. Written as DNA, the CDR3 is TGTGCCACCAGCTCTCACTCTCAGCGGACCAATGAGCAGTTCTTC. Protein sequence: CATSSHSQRTNEQFF.